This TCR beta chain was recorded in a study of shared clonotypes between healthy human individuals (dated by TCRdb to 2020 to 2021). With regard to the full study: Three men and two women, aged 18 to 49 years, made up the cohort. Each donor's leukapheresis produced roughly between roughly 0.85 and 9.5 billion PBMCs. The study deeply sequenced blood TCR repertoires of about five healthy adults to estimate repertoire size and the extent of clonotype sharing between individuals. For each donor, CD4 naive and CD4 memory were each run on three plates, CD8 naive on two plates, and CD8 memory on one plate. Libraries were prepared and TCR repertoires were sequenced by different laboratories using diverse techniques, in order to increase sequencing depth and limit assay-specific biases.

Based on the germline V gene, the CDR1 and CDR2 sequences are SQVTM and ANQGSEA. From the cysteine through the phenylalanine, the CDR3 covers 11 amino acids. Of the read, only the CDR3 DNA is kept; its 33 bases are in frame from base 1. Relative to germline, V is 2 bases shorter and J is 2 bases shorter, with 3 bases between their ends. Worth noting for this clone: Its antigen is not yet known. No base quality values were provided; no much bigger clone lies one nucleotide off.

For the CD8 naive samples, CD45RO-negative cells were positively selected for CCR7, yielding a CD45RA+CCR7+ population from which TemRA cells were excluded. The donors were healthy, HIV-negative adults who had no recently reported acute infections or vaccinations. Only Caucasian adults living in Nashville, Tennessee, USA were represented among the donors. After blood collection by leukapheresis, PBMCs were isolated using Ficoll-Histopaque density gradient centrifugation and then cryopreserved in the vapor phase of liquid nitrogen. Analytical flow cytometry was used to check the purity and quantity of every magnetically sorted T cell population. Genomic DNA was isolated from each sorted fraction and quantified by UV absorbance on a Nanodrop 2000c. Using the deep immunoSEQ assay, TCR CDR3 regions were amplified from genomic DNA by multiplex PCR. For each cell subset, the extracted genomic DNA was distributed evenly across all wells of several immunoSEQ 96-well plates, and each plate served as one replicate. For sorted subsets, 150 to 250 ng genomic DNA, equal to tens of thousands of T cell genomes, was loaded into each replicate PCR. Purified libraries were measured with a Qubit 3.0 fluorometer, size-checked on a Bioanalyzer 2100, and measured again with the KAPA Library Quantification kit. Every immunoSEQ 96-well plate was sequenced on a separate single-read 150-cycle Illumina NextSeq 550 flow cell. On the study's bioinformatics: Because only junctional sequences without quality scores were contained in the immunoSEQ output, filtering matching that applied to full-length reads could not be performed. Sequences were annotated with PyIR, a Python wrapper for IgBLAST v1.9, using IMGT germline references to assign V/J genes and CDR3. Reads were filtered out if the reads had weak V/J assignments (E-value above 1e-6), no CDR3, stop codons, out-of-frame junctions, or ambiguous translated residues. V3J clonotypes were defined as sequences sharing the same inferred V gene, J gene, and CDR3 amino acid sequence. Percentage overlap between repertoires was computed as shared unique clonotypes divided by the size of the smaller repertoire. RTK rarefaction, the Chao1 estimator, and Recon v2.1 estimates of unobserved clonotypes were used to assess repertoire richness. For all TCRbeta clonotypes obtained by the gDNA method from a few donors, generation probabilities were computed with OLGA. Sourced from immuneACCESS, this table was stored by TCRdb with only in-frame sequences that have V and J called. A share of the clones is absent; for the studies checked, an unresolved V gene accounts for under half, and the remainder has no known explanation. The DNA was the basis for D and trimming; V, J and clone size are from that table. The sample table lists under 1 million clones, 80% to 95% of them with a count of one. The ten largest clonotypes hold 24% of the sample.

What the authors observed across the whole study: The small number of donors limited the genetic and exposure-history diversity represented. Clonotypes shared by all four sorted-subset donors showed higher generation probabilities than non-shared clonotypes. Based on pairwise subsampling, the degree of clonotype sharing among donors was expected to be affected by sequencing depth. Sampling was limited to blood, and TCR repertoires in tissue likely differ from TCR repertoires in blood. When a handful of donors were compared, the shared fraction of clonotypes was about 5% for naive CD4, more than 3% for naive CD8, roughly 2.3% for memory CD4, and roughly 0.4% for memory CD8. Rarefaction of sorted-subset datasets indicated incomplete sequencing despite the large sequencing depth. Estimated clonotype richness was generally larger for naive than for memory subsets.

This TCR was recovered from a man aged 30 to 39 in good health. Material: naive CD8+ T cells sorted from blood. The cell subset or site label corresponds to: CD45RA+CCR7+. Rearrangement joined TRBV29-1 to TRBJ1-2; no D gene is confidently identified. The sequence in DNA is TGCAGCGTTGAATTGAACTATGGCTACACCTTC. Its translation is CSVELNYGYTF.